The T cell receptor beta chain described here comes from a study of T cells in Graves' hyperthyroidism and ophthalmopathy. The CDR3 contains 15 residues. Germline CDR1 and CDR2: SGHNT and YYREEE (reference sequence). Trimming at V came to 4 bases and at J to 4 bases, leaving 7 bases not matched to a gene. RNA transcripts were the template for amplifying TCR beta CDR3 regions. RT-PCR in the first round (using the HTBI primer set) targeted the TCR CDR3. MiXCR, applied by TCRdb to the multiplex PCR reads, yields one record per CDR3 protein. The data hold a few hundred thousand distinct CDR3 sequences, with about half observed a single time. There are many counts of this clonotype.

The sample comprised peripheral blood or thyroid tissue (not recorded which). V is TRBV5-4 and J is TRBJ1-1; 10 nucleotides match TRBD1. The clonotype was recovered from an adult woman with Graves' disease, either hyperthyroidism or ophthalmopathy (not recorded which). The DNA for the CDR3 is TGTGCCAGCAGCGATAAACGACAGGGGGCCACTGAAGCTTTCTTT. Residues: CASSDKRQGATEAFF. Full variable domain (missing parts from reference TRBV5-4 and TRBJ1-1): ETGVTQSPTHLIKTRGQQVTLRCSSQSGHNTVSWYQQALGQGPQFIFQYYREEENGRGNFPPRFSGLQFPNYSSELNVNALELDDSALYLCASSDKRQGATEAFFGQGTRLTVV.